This T cell receptor beta chain was profiled in a study of blood T cells in healthy people across ages. Study results and limitations: Expanded clonotype shifts may have been confounded, as the donors had an unknown CMV status.

Donors were healthy Caucasian individuals from Russia aged roughly 6 to 95. This CDR3 has 15 residues. Germline V CDR1 and CDR2: ENHRY, SYGVKD. With V trimmed by 7 bases and J by 6 bases, 9 bases remained unmatched. PCR was performed a second time for about 6 to 12 cycles using a sample-barcoded 5' primer and a J-beta primer mix. TCRdb called the 5' RACE reads again in MiXCR, with one record for every CDR3 protein. The table has about 1 million distinct CDR3 sequences, more than 35% seen once. This clonotype was seen a few times. The antigen is not known. Material for sequencing was blood. The clonotype was recovered from a woman in her fifties or sixties in good health. The V gene is TRBV10-3, the J gene TRBJ2-3; 11 nucleotides align to TRBD2. The CDR3 DNA reads as TGTGCCATCACTGGGACTAGCGGATTCTTGGATACGCAGTATTTT. Amino acids: CAITGTSGFLDTQYF.